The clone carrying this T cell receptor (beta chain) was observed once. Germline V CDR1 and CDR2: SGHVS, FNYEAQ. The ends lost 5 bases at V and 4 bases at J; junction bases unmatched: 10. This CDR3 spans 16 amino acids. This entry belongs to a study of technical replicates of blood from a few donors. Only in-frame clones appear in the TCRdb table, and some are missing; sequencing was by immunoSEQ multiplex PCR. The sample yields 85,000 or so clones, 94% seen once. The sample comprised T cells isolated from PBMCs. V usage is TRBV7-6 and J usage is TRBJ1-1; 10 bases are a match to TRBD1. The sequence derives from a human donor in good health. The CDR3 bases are TGTGCCAGCAGCCCGCGACAGGGGGCTTTACGCACTGAAGCTTTCTTT. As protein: CASSPRQGALRTEAFF.